This T cell receptor (beta chain) was sequenced during a study of blood T cell repertoires in COVID-19. Whole-study context: Collection of acute and convalescent COVID-19 samples took place in the United States, Italy and Spain. The cDNA or gDNA used as material had been derived from T cells, B-cell-depleted T cells, or PBMCs.

The CDR3 is 18 amino acids. With V trimmed by 1 base and J by 2 bases, 11 bases remained unmatched. Germline V gene lookup returns CDR1 SEHNR and CDR2 FQNEAQ (reference sequence). The data were produced by immunoSEQ multiplex PCR, yet TCRdb's version contains in-frame clones alone and is incomplete. Among over 45,000 clones, more than 60% were seen once, and the ten largest hold around 18%. Sequenced input: peripheral blood. The V gene is TRBV7-9, the J gene TRBJ1-3, with TRBD1 matching 7 bases. This receptor was identified in a woman aged 50 to 60 with active or convalescent COVID-19. The CDR3 sequence: CASSLGQGFLATGNTIYF. In DNA, the CDR3 is TGTGCCAGCAGCTTAGGACAGGGTTTCTTGGCTACTGGAAACACCATATATTTT.